This T cell receptor beta chain was recorded in a study of shared clonotypes between healthy human individuals. Across the whole study: The cohort had a couple of women and three men, ages 18 to 49. CD4 naive and memory got three plates each, CD8 naive two, CD8 memory one.

The CDR3 covers 12 residues. Germline lookup yields CDR1 SGHKS and CDR2 YYEKEE (reference sequence). V was shortened by 1 base and J by 1 base, with 2 bases between the two germline ends. Authors' methods: Junction-only sequences produced by ImmunoSEQ had no quality scores, so filtering differed. Profiling relied on immunoSEQ multiplex PCR, and the TCRdb table lists in-frame clones only, not all of them. That table gives V, J and clone size, and the DNA gave D and trimming. The sample carries roughly 2.5 million clones, about 92% recorded once. Sample: naive CD4+ T cells sorted from blood. Subset described: CD45RA+ positively selected. The TCR sequence derives from a man in his late teens or twenties in good health. The chain joins TRBV5-5 to TRBJ1-1; D not certain. The DNA for the CDR3 is TGTGCCAGCAGCTTGAGGAACACTGAAGCTTTCTTT. It yields the protein CASSLRNTEAFF.